Listed below are T cell receptor beta chains from one sample, sequenced in a study of response to subunit inactivated influenza vaccine. TCRdb used MiXCR to reprocess the RT-PCR reads, holding one entry per CDR3 protein. In the table there are hundreds of thousands of distinct CDR3 sequences, under 20% of which are singletons. This specimen was PBMCs from blood, taken 5 days after vaccination. These receptors were collected from a middle-aged man who received an inactivated influenza vaccine. Each CDR3 is given without its conserved first and last residue.

TRBV20-1	TRBJ2-7	11	SAPFPGKYEQY
TRBV7-2	TRBJ2-7	14	ASSLQPGALSYEQY
TRBV24-1	TRBJ2-2	14	ATSAQGLAAGGELF
TRBV12-3/TRBV12-4	TRBJ2-1	13	ASSVNRGPYDEQF
TRBV20-1	TRBJ2-1	14	SAKGGKGHNDNEQF
TRBV12-3/TRBV12-4	TRBJ2-7	12	ASSLGQVSYEQY
TRBV7-2	TRBJ2-3	13	ASSPRDFFTDTQY
TRBV28	TRBJ2-1	13	ASRTLAGEHDEQF
TRBV12-3/TRBV12-4	TRBJ1-2	12	ASRSSGQGWGYT
TRBV7-2	TRBJ2-2	13	ASSTRRTNTGELF
TRBV10-2	TRBJ2-5	15	ASSDSFSNRGRETQY
TRBV7-2	TRBJ2-1	16	ASSLATLAGQIGDEQF
TRBV5-6	TRBJ1-1	11	ASSPSVGTEAF
TRBV10-3	TRBJ2-3	11	AISAGGGDTQY
TRBV2	TRBJ2-7	13	ASTLGQGATYEQY
TRBV2	TRBJ2-1	10	ASSRLAWEQF
TRBV12-3/TRBV12-4	TRBJ2-2	12	ASSLDGNTGELF
TRBV15	TRBJ1-6	15	ATSRDRLSSYNSPLH
TRBV12-3/TRBV12-4	TRBJ2-1	13	ASWGGPSSYNEQF
TRBV27	TRBJ2-3	12	ASSTGLAPYTQY
TRBV30	TRBJ2-1	12	AWKEKGLNNEQF
TRBV12-3/TRBV12-4	TRBJ2-4	15	ASSLKGTGRGRDIQY